The 32 T cell receptor beta chains presented below share a single source sample, sequenced in a study of technical replicates of blood from a handful of donors. Sequenced by immunoSEQ multiplex PCR; TCRdb stores in-frame clones only, minus some. Among about 100,000 clones listed, more than 90% were seen once. Sequencing was performed on T cells isolated from PBMCs. The receptors shown here come from a human donor in good health.

This clone was recorded once. The chain has TRBV20-1 and TRBJ2-7; D remains ambiguous. The CDR3 is made up of 11 amino acids. Trimming left V 6 bases short and J 3 bases short, with 9 bases between. Per germline, CDR1 DFQATT and CDR2 SNEGSKA (reference sequence). The CDR3 DNA reads TGCAGTGCGTCGGAGAGCTACGAGCAGTACTTC. Its protein product is CSASESYEQYF.

The chain links TRBV6-1 to TRBJ2-5, with TRBD1 identical over 8 bases. The CDR3 is 12 amino acids. Germline V CDR1 and CDR2: MNHNS, SASEGT. V was pared by 6 bases and J by 5 bases, with 2 bases of the junction left unmatched. This chain's CDR3 is CASSRGRETQYF. The CDR3 DNA is TGTGCCAGCAGCAGGGGGCGTGAGACCCAGTACTTC.

The chain carries TRBV7-9 and TRBJ2-1; 7 bases are shared with TRBD2. The CDR3 is made up of 19 amino acids. J was trimmed by 6 bases and V by 5 bases; bases with no gene match: 22. Germline CDR1 is SEHNR and CDR2 is FQNEAQ (reference sequence). This chain's CDR3 is CASSPPWGGAAGEGNEQFF. CDR3 DNA sequence: TGTGCCAGCAGCCCTCCCTGGGGAGGTGCGGCGGGAGAAGGCAATGAGCAGTTCTTC.

In nucleotides, the CDR3 is TGTGCCAGCAGCCAAGCGAGGGGGAGCACCGGGGAGCTGTTTTTT. As protein: CASSQARGSTGELFF. The chain is built from TRBV4-2 and TRBJ2-2; TRBD1 might be the D (6 bases). Trimming took 1 base from V and 4 from J, leaving 10 bases between them. CDR3 size: 15 residues. The germline V gene encodes CDR1 LGHNA and CDR2 YNFKEQ.

The chain employs TRBV15 and TRBJ2-1; 8 bases are a match to TRBD2. The CDR3 loop spans 17 amino acids. V lost 2 bases, J lost 5 bases, and 11 bases stayed unmatched. CDR1 is LNHNV, CDR2 YYDKDF, per germline (reference sequence). The CDR3 nucleotides read TGTGCCACCAGCAGAACCCTCGGTGGCGGGGGGCACAATGAGCAGTTCTTC. This codes for CATSRTLGGGGHNEQFF.

The chain carries TRBV5-4 and TRBJ1-5, with a tentative D call TRBD1 (6 bases). Trimming stripped 0 bases from V and 3 bases from J, with 13 bases between. The CDR3 consists of 16 residues. Germline V gives CDR1 SGHNT, CDR2 YYREEE (reference sequence). This CDR3 is CASSLGDRLLNQPQHF. In DNA form, the CDR3 reads TGTGCCAGCAGCTTGGGTGACAGGCTGCTCAATCAGCCCCAGCATTTT.

The chain recombines TRBV19 with TRBJ2-7; 7 nucleotides align to TRBD1. Germline loops: CDR1 LNHDA, CDR2 SQIVND (reference sequence). The CDR3 extends over 14 amino acids. V lost 3 bases and J lost 3; bases outside the gene matches: 5. The CDR3 DNA reads TGTGCCAGTAGTATCTCAGGGGGTGGCTACGAGCAGTACTTC. Translation: CASSISGGGYEQYF.

The rearrangement uses TRBV28 and TRBJ2-7; 11 bases map to TRBD2. V lost 0 bases to trimming and J lost 2 bases; unmatched junction nucleotides: 3. Germline V gene sequence: CDR1 MDHEN, CDR2 SYDVKM. This CDR3 contains 16 residues. For the CDR3, the DNA is TGTGCCAGCAGTTTATGGGGGACTAGCGGCGCCTACGAGCAGTACTTC. Translating gives CASSLWGTSGAYEQYF.

V is TRBV4-1 and J is TRBJ1-2; 8 bases line up with TRBD1. The V segment lost 1 base and the J segment 4 bases; nucleotides outside the gene matches: 11. CDR3 length: 17 residues. Germline V gene data show CDR1 as MGHRA and CDR2 as YSYEKL. The CDR3 is CASSQVSGRGHFYGYTF. In nucleotides, the CDR3 is TGCGCCAGCAGCCAAGTGTCCGGCAGGGGGCATTTCTATGGCTACACCTTC.

The gene calls are TRBV7-2 and TRBJ2-3; D possibly corresponds to TRBD2 (6 bases). The CDR3 runs 16 residues. Looked up from germline, CDR1 is SGHTA and CDR2 is FQGNSA. V lost 1 base and J 5 bases, leaving 16 bases between the germline ends. Written as DNA, the CDR3 is TGTGCCAGCAGCTTAGGCGGCGGGATGGTTGTAGATACGCAGTATTTT. It encodes CASSLGGGMVVDTQYF.

The rearrangement uses TRBV6-5 and TRBJ1-5, with D unclear. The germline CDR1 and CDR2 sequences are MNHEY and SVGAGI. Trimming shortened V by 7 bases and J by 4 bases, and 11 bases separated the two germline ends. This CDR3 is built from 13 residues. In nucleotides, the CDR3 is TGTGCCAGCACCATCGGTCGAAATCAGCCCCAGCATTTT. Residues: CASTIGRNQPQHF.

The count of this clone is one. CDR3 region: CASSLEGTVPYEQYF. DNA of the CDR3: TGTGCCAGCAGCTTAGAAGGGACAGTTCCCTACGAGCAGTACTTC. The V call is TRBV13, the J call TRBJ2-7, with 7 bases fitting TRBD1. Germline V lookup: CDR1 PRHDT, CDR2 FYEKMQ (reference sequence). The V gene end was trimmed by 1 base and the J gene end by 2 bases; junction bases not matched to a gene: 5. The CDR3 extends over 15 amino acids.

CDR3 nucleotides: TGCGCCAGCAGCCAAGAAGGTAGGGGGGGGTACGAGCAGTACTTC. Its protein is CASSQEGRGGYEQYF. The V and J genes are TRBV4-1 and TRBJ2-7, with D maybe TRBD2 (7 bases). V was shortened by 0 bases and J by 4 bases, with 13 bases between the two germline ends. CDR1 is MGHRA and CDR2 is YSYEKL in the germline V gene. The CDR3 covers 15 residues.

The gene calls are TRBV29-1 and TRBJ2-4, with TRBD2 identical over 7 bases. Germline V gene lookup returns CDR1 SQVTM and CDR2 ANQGSEA. V shed 2 bases and J 2 bases; nucleotides not matched to a gene: 6. The CDR3 runs to 15 residues. This chain's CDR3 is CSVERQSGTKNIQYF. The CDR3, as DNA: TGCAGCGTTGAACGACAGAGCGGGACCAAAAACATTCAGTACTTC.

The gene calls are TRBV4-1 and TRBJ2-7, with a tentative D call TRBD2 (5 bases). CDR3 size: 14 residues. Trimming left V 1 base short and J 1 base short, with 8 bases between. Germline V CDR1 and CDR2: MGHRA, YSYEKL. The CDR3 bases are TGCGCCAGCAGCCAAGCGAGGAGGTCCTACGAGCAGTACTTC. Its protein product is CASSQARRSYEQYF.

CDR3 DNA: TGTGCCAGCAGCACAGCGGTTAACCCCGAGACCCAGTACTTC. It specifies CASSTAVNPETQYF. The V gene is TRBV7-3, the J gene TRBJ2-5; TRBD2 is a possible D gene (5 bases). Trimming pared 5 bases from V and 5 bases from J, leaving 15 bases between. This CDR3 is 14 amino acids long. Germline V lookup: CDR1 SGHTA, CDR2 FQGTGA.

The chain employs TRBV5-1 and TRBJ1-1; D gene unclear. CDR1 SGHRS and CDR2 YFSETQ come from the germline V gene. This CDR3 region has 13 residues. With 5 bases removed from V and 0 bases from J, the gap between germline ends came to 8 bases. The CDR3 DNA sequence: TGCGCCAGCAGGCAAGAGATGAACACTGAAGCTTTCTTT. Protein sequence: CASRQEMNTEAFF.

The chain recombines TRBV19 with TRBJ2-3, with 7 positions matching TRBD2. After removal of 5 bases from V and 6 bases from J, the junction contained 11 bases not matched to a gene. This CDR3 contains 15 residues. CDR1 is LNHDA, CDR2 SQIVND, per germline (reference sequence). CDR3 amino acids: CASSSKASGRDTQYF. The CDR3 coding sequence is TGTGCCAGTAGTTCGAAGGCTAGCGGTCGTGATACGCAGTATTTT.

The J gene is TRBJ1-3, the V gene TRBV2; no firm D call. CDR3 length: 13 amino acids. V was cut by 2 bases and J by 6 bases, with 8 bases left in between. The germline gives CDR1 SNHLY, CDR2 FYNNEI. The CDR3, as DNA: TGTGCCAGCAGTGAACAGGCCGAAAACACCATATATTTT. This codes for CASSEQAENTIYF.

The chain has TRBV6-6 and TRBJ1-3; D ambiguous. From germline, CDR1 is MNHNY and CDR2 SVGAGI (reference sequence). Trimming removed 9 bases from V and 0 bases from J, with 18 bases in between. The CDR3 loop spans 16 amino acids. The CDR3 protein is CASSPTGAHSGNTIYF. The CDR3 DNA reads TGTGCCAGTTCCCCCACCGGTGCTCACTCTGGAAACACCATATATTTT.

The chain carries TRBV5-1 and TRBJ2-1, with 14 bases fitting TRBD2. V gave up 0 bases and J gave up 7 bases; unmatched junction bases: 9. Germline CDR1 is SGHRS and CDR2 is YFSETQ. This CDR3 is built from 18 residues. The CDR3 DNA follows: TGCGCCAGCAGCTTGGTCGGACTAGCGGGAGGAGGGAGGAATGAGCAGTTCTTC. Protein product: CASSLVGLAGGGRNEQFF.

V is TRBV5-4 and J is TRBJ2-7; 10 bases are a match to TRBD2. This CDR3 region has 17 residues. CDR1 is SGHNT and CDR2 is YYREEE in the germline V gene (reference sequence). J was trimmed by 6 bases and V by 4 bases; bases with no gene match: 16. Here the CDR3 DNA reads TGTGCCAGCAGCCGGTTAAGCGGGCTAGCGGGAGAGTCCGAGCAGTACTTC. It specifies CASSRLSGLAGESEQYF. The full variable domain, with the rest looked up from reference TRBV5-4 and TRBJ2-7, is ETGVTQSPTHLIKTRGQQVTLRCSSQSGHNTVSWYQQALGQGPQFIFQYYREEENGRGNFPPRFSGLQFPNYSSELNVNALELDDSALYLCASSRLSGLAGESEQYFGPGTRLTVT.

This clone was counted once. V is TRBV5-1 and J is TRBJ2-5; maybe TRBD1 (6 bases). The CDR3 covers 14 residues. Germline CDR1 reads SGHRS; CDR2 reads YFSETQ. Deletions cut 0 bases from V and 7 bases from J, with 13 bases between. DNA of the CDR3: TGCGCCAGCAGCTTGGGGGACACAGAAGGGACCCAGTACTTC. This gives the protein CASSLGDTEGTQYF. The full variable domain, with the rest looked up from reference TRBV5-1 and TRBJ2-5, is KAGVTQTPRYLIKTRGQQVTLSCSPISGHRSVSWYQQTPGQGLQFLFEYFSETQRNKGNFPGRFSGRQFSNSRSEMNVSTLELGDSALYLCASSLGDTEGTQYFGPGTRLLVL.

The chain has TRBV4-1 and TRBJ1-2; 7 bases agree with TRBD1. CDR3 length equals 15 residues. V was clipped by 1 base and J by 5 bases; unmatched bases: 7. Germline V CDR1 and CDR2: MGHRA, YSYEKL. The CDR3 is CASSQVSGGKYGYTF. The CDR3 DNA reads as TGCGCCAGCAGCCAAGTCTCAGGGGGGAAATATGGCTACACCTTC.

The chain links TRBV19 to TRBJ1-1; D gene uncertain. This CDR3 contains 16 residues. Per the germline V gene, CDR1 is LNHDA and CDR2 is SQIVND (reference sequence). Trimming removed 1 base at V and 6 bases at J, with 18 bases between. CDR3 loop: CASSIAGDGSSAEAFF. In nucleotides, the CDR3 is TGTGCCAGTAGTATAGCTGGAGATGGTAGTTCGGCTGAAGCTTTCTTT.

The chain links TRBV30 to TRBJ2-5; the D gene is possibly TRBD2 (5 bases). CDR1 GTSNPN and CDR2 SVGIG come from the germline V gene (reference sequence). V lost 2 bases to trimming and J lost 2 bases, with 15 bases between them. The CDR3 has 15 amino acids. CDR3 coding DNA: TGTGCCTGGAGTCCTCGCCGGGGTATTCAAGAGACCCAGTACTTC. Its protein product is CAWSPRRGIQETQYF.

The rearrangement uses TRBV6-5 and TRBJ2-5; D is unclear. The CDR3 spans 14 residues. The germline V gene has CDR1 MNHEY and CDR2 SVGAGI. V lost 6 bases, J lost 4 bases, and 15 bases lay in between. Here the CDR3 reads CASSPHPEVETQYF. The CDR3 DNA sequence: TGTGCCAGCAGCCCCCATCCCGAGGTAGAGACCCAGTACTTC.

This clone appeared once. The genes are TRBV19 and TRBJ1-1; TRBD1 aligns across 7 bases. Trimming removed 2 bases from V and 6 bases from J; junction bases left unmatched: 6. This CDR3 spans 14 amino acids. CDR1 and CDR2 from the germline V gene are LNHDA and SQIVND (reference sequence). The chain's CDR3 is CASSIKGAAAEAFF. The CDR3 coding sequence is TGTGCCAGTAGTATAAAGGGGGCGGCTGCTGAAGCTTTCTTT.

The rearrangement uses TRBV7-9 and TRBJ1-2; tentative D call: TRBD1 (6 bases). CDR1 is SEHNR and CDR2 is FQNEAQ in the germline V gene (reference sequence). Trimming took 0 bases from V and 4 from J, leaving 12 bases between them. The CDR3 runs 15 residues. The DNA of the CDR3 is TGTGCCAGCAGCTTAGCCCGGGGAGGGGGCTATGGCTACACCTTC. The encoded protein is CASSLARGGGYGYTF.

With respect to this clone: Germline is not matched at one junction end, which may reflect a read error. The chain combines TRBV7-2 with TRBJ2-7; 15 nucleotides match TRBD2. The CDR3 runs to 13 residues. Germline lookup yields CDR1 SGHTA and CDR2 FQGNSA. This chain's CDR3 is CASSTGLAGGYSF. As DNA, the CDR3 is TGTGCCAGCAGCACCGGACTAGCGGGAGGGTACTCCTTC. Based on the CDR3 plus reference TRBV7-2 and TRBJ2-7, the full variable domain is GAGVSQSPSNKVTEKGKDVELRCDPISGHTALYWYRQSLGQGLEFLIYFQGNSAPDKSGLPSDRFSAERTGGSVSTLTIQRTQQEDSAVYLCASSTGLAGGYSFGPGTRLTVT.

J is TRBJ1-2 and V is TRBV7-9, with 7 nucleotides matching TRBD1. Losses at the gene ends were 3 bases for V and 0 bases for J; bases not matched to a gene: 4. Germline CDR1 and CDR2: SEHNR and FQNEAQ (reference sequence). There are 15 residues in the CDR3. The CDR3 loop is CASSFPGGPNYGYTF. Written as DNA, the CDR3 is TGTGCCAGCAGCTTCCCAGGGGGACCTAACTATGGCTACACCTTC.

V is TRBV5-1 and J is TRBJ1-1, with D uncertain. This CDR3 region has 13 residues. Germline CDR1 is SGHRS and CDR2 is YFSETQ. Trimming took 0 bases from V and 0 from J, leaving 3 bases between them. CDR3 residues: CASSLDMNTEAFF. For the CDR3, the DNA is TGCGCCAGCAGCTTGGACATGAACACTGAAGCTTTCTTT.